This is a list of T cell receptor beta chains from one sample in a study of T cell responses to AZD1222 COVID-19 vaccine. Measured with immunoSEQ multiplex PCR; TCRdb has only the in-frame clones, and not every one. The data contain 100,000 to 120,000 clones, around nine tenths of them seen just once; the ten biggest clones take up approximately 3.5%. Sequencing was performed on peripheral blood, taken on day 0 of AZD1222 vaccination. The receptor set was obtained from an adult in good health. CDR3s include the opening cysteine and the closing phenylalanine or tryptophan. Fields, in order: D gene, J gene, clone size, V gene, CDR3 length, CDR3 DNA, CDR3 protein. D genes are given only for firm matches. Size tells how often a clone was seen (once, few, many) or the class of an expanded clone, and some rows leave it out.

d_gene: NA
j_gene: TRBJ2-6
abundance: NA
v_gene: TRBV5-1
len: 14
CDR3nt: TGCGCCAGCGGCCGGGCTGCTGGGGCCAACGTCCTGACTTTC
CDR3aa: CASGRAAGANVLTF

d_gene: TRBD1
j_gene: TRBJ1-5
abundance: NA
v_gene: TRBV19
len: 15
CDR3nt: TGTGCCAGTAGTGGGGGACAGGGGGCAGGCCAGCCCCAGCATTTT
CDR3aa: CASSGGQGAGQPQHF

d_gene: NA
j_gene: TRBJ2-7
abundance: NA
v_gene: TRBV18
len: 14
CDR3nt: TGTGCCAGCTCACCTCAAGACCTGAGCAACGAGCAGTACTTC
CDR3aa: CASSPQDLSNEQYF

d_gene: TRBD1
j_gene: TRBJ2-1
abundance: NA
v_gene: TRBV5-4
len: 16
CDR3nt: TGTGCCAGCAGCACCGGACAGGGGGCGGCCTACAATGAGCAGTTCTTC
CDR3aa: CASSTGQGAAYNEQFF

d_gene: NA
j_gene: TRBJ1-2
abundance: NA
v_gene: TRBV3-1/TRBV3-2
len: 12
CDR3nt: TGTGCCAGCAGCCGAGGGTCCTATGGCTACACCTTC
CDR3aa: CASSRGSYGYTF

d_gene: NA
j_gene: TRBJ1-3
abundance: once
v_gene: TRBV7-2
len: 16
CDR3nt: TGTGCCAGCAGCTCCGAATTCGGGGGAGCCGGAAACACCATATATTTT
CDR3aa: CASSSEFGGAGNTIYF

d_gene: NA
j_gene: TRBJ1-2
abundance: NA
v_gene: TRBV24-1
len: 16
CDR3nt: TGTGCCACCAGTGACCGCGCGTCGGCAGGGAACTATGGCTACACCTTC
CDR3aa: CATSDRASAGNYGYTF

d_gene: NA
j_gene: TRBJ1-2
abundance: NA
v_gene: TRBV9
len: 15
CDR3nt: TGTGCCAGCAGCGTAGTGCCTCAGGGTTACTATGGCTACACCTTC
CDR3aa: CASSVVPQGYYGYTF

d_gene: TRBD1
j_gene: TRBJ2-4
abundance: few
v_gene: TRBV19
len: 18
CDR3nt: TGTGCCAGTAGTACCCCCGGCCGGGACAGGGATGGCAAAAACATTCAGTACTTC
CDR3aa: CASSTPGRDRDGKNIQYF

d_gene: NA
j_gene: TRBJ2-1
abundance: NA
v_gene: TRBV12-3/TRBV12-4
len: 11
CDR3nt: TGTGCCAGCAGTGCTCTCAATGAGCAGTTCTTC
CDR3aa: CASSALNEQFF

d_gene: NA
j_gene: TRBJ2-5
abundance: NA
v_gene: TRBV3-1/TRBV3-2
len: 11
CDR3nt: TGTGCCAGCAGCCTTAAAGAGACCCAGTACTTC
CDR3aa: CASSLKETQYF

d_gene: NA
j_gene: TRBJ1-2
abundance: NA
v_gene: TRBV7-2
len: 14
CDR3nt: TGTGCCAGCAGCTGGTCCCCGGACAGAGGTGGCTACACCTTC
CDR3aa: CASSWSPDRGGYTF

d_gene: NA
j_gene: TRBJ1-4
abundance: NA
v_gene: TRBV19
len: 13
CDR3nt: TGTGCCAGTCGCAACAGGGTTAATGAAAAACTGTTTTTT
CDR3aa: CASRNRVNEKLFF

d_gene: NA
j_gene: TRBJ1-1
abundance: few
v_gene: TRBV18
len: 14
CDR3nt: TGTGCCAGCTCACCACCCGCAGGGATCACTGAAGCTTTCTTT
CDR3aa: CASSPPAGITEAFF

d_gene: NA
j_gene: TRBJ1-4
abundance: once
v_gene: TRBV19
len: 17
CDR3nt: TGTGCCAGTAGTGATAGGTACGGGTCGGCAACTAATGAAAAACTGTTTTTT
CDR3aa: CASSDRYGSATNEKLFF

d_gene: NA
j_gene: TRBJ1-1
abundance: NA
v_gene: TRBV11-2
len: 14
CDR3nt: TGTGCCAGCAGCTTAGACCTGGTGAACACTGAAGCTTTCTTT
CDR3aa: CASSLDLVNTEAFF

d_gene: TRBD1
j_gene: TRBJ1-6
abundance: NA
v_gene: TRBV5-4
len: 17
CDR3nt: TGTGCCAGCAGCTTGGGGAATTCGGGGACAGTAAATTCACCCCTCCACTTT
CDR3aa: CASSLGNSGTVNSPLHF

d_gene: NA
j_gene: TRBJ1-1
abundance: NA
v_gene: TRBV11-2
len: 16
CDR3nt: TGTGCCAGCAGCTTAGTCTCTCGGGGAGGGGGAACTGAAGCTTTCTTT
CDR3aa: CASSLVSRGGGTEAFF

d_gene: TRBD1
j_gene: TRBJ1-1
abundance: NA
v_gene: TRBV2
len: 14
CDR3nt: TGTGCCAGCAGGCTGACAGGGTTGAACACTGAAGCTTTCTTT
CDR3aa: CASRLTGLNTEAFF